Following are 25 T cell receptor beta chains from one sample sequenced in a study of type 1 regulatory T cells. TCRdb re-derived calls from the reads in MiXCR, one entry per CDR3 protein. The sample contains about 42,000 distinct CDR3 sequences, 12% of which appear only once. These TCRs are of unknown antigen specificity. Material for sequencing was cultured non-Tr1 T cells, either the whole culture or a sorted T cell fraction (not recorded which). Receptor source: a human donor in good health.

V usage is TRBV19 and J usage is TRBJ2-1; 8 bases line up with TRBD1. Trimming removed 5 bases from V and 5 bases from J; junction bases left unmatched: 8. Germline CDR1 and CDR2: LNHDA and SQIVND (reference sequence). The CDR3 consists of 15 residues. CDR3 nucleotide sequence: TGTGCCAGTAGTGCGACAGGGGCGAGCGACAATGAGCAGTTCTTC. It encodes CASSATGASDNEQFF.

The chain uses TRBV28 and TRBJ2-5, with no clear D. The CDR3 has 13 residues. V was trimmed by 2 bases and J by 5 bases, leaving 9 bases between them. The germline V gene has CDR1 MDHEN and CDR2 SYDVKM. CDR3 amino acids: CASSLHSPETQYF. DNA for the CDR3: TGTGCCAGCAGTTTACACAGCCCGGAGACCCAGTACTTC.

The chain carries TRBV2 and TRBJ1-1; D not certain. The CDR3 is made up of 15 amino acids. Germline V gene sequence: CDR1 SNHLY, CDR2 FYNNEI. The V gene lost 2 bases and the J gene lost 0 bases, with 10 bases spanning the gap. CDR3 in amino acids: CASSELGILNTEAFF. CDR3 sequence (DNA): TGTGCCAGCAGTGAATTAGGGATTCTGAACACTGAAGCTTTCTTT. Using reference TRBV2 and TRBJ1-1 for the parts outside the CDR3, the full variable domain is EPEVTQTPSHQVTQMGQEVILRCVPISNHLYFYWYRQILGQKVEFLVSFYNNEISEKSEIFDDQFSVERPDGSNFTLKIRSTKLEDSAMYFCASSELGILNTEAFFGQGTRLTVV.

This clonotype was counted at least ten times. V is TRBV9 and J is TRBJ2-5, with a weak D call TRBD2 (5 bases). In germline, CDR1 is SGDLS, CDR2 YYNGEE. Trimming pared 0 bases from V and 3 bases from J, leaving 9 bases between. This CDR3 has 14 amino acids. The CDR3 sequence is CASSVGGYKETQYF. CDR3 in DNA: TGTGCCAGCAGCGTAGGCGGGTATAAAGAGACCCAGTACTTC. The entire variable domain, with the rest obtained from reference TRBV9 and TRBJ2-5, is as follows: DSGVTQTPKHLITATGQRVTLRCSPRSGDLSVYWYQQSLDQGLQFLIQYYNGEERAKGNILERFSAQQFPDLHSELNLSSLELGDSALYFCASSVGGYKETQYFGPGTRLLVL.

This clonotype was seen many times. V and J are TRBV24-1 and TRBJ2-1; 12 positions agree with TRBD2. The CDR3 sequence is 16 residues long. From germline, CDR1 is KGHDR and CDR2 SFDVKD. The V gene end was trimmed by 4 bases and the J gene end by 8 bases; junction bases not matched to a gene: 8. This chain's CDR3 is CATSDPLAGGRDEQFF. Here the CDR3 DNA reads TGTGCCACCAGTGACCCCCTAGCGGGAGGGCGGGATGAGCAGTTCTTC.

This clonotype qualifies as medium-sized. This chain connects TRBV6-5 to TRBJ1-1, with no clear D. This CDR3 contains 14 residues. V lost 6 bases and J lost 3, with 14 bases in between. Germline V lookup: CDR1 MNHEY, CDR2 SVGAGI. The CDR3 protein is CASRRKTWDTEAFF. The DNA of the CDR3 is TGTGCCAGCAGACGCAAAACTTGGGACACTGAAGCTTTCTTT.

This clonotype was seen repeatedly, ten times or more. CDR3 sequence (DNA): TGCAGTGCTAGAGTAGCGGGAGGAAGGGAGCAGTTCTTC. Protein sequence: CSARVAGGREQFF. The chain joins TRBV20-1 to TRBJ2-1; 10 bases agree with TRBD2. V shed 1 base and J 10 bases; nucleotides not matched to a gene: 4. Germline V gene lookup returns CDR1 DFQATT and CDR2 SNEGSKA (reference sequence). The CDR3 spans 13 residues.

Notes on this clonotype: A clone one base away is much larger, so this may be a read error. The rearrangement uses TRBV6-5 and TRBJ2-5, with D hard to call. The CDR3 has 11 amino acids. The germline V gene has CDR1 MNHEY and CDR2 SVGAGI. In DNA, the CDR3 is TGTACCAGCAAATTAAGGGAGACCCAGTACTTC. As protein: CTSKLRETQYF.

This clonotype was counted between two and nine times. The rearrangement uses TRBV14 and TRBJ2-7, with D unclear. The V gene's germline CDR1 is SGHDN and CDR2 FVKESK. V was cut by 1 base and J by 2 bases, with 15 bases left in between. The CDR3 covers 16 residues. The DNA for the CDR3 is TGTGCCAGCAGCCAAGGCGTGGCAGGCATCACCTACGAGCAGTACTTC. Its protein product is CASSQGVAGITYEQYF.

This clonotype was picked up a small number of times. The chain recombines TRBV5-1 with TRBJ2-7, with TRBD2 matching 7 bases. V lost 0 bases, J lost 2 bases, and 14 bases stayed unmatched. CDR1 SGHRS and CDR2 YFSETQ come from the germline V gene. This CDR3 spans 18 amino acids. CDR3 DNA sequence: TGCGCCAGCAGCTTGGCGGGAGGCCGCCTAGCAGCCGCCTACGAGCAGTACTTC. It translates to CASSLAGGRLAAAYEQYF. Using reference TRBV5-1 and TRBJ2-7 for the parts outside the CDR3, the full variable domain is KAGVTQTPRYLIKTRGQQVTLSCSPISGHRSVSWYQQTPGQGLQFLFEYFSETQRNKGNFPGRFSGRQFSNSRSEMNVSTLELGDSALYLCASSLAGGRLAAAYEQYFGPGTRLTVT.

This clonotype was seen a single time. A clone one base away is much larger, so this may be a read error. The rearrangement links TRBV2 to TRBJ1-5; D unclear. The CDR3 has 14 amino acids. Germline CDR1 and CDR2: SNHLY and FYNNEI. For the CDR3, the DNA is TGTGCCAGCAGTCTACAATCTAGCAATCAGTCCCAGCATTTT. Encoded protein: CASSLQSSNQSQHF.

The chain combines TRBV3-1 with TRBJ2-7; 9 bases align to TRBD1. J was trimmed by 1 base and V by 5 bases; bases with no gene match: 6. CDR1 LGHDT and CDR2 YNNKEL come from the germline V gene (reference sequence). The CDR3 runs to 15 residues. The DNA of the CDR3 is TGTGCCAGCAGCTCCCCTGACAGGGGGTCCTACGAGCAGTACTTC. It yields the protein CASSSPDRGSYEQYF.

Points on this clonotype: This may come from a read error, since a much larger clone is one base off. This chain uses TRBV18 with TRBJ1-5; D is unresolved. The CDR3 consists of 16 residues. Germline V lookup: CDR1 KGHSH, CDR2 LQKENI. The CDR3 protein is CASSSGQLGTNRPQHF. In nucleotides, the CDR3 is TGTGCCAGCTCATCGGGTCAATTGGGTACTAATCGGCCCCAGCATTTT.

This clonotype was recorded a few times. This chain joins TRBV20-1 and TRBJ2-3; D remains ambiguous. V gave up 3 bases and J gave up 0 bases, with 10 bases separating them. Germline V gene sequence: CDR1 DFQATT, CDR2 SNEGSKA (reference sequence). The CDR3 is made up of 14 amino acids. This chain's CDR3 is CSARVAPSTDTQYF. The CDR3 bases are TGCAGTGCTAGGGTAGCTCCTAGCACAGATACGCAGTATTTT.

This clonotype showed up just a few times. The rearrangement joins TRBV20-1 to TRBJ2-1, with 8 nucleotides matching TRBD2. The length of the CDR3 is 17 residues. Germline CDR1 and CDR2: DFQATT and SNEGSKA (reference sequence). J gave up 0 bases and V 6 bases, and 13 bases lay outside the gene matches. In nucleotides, the CDR3 is TGCAGTGCCCCCTCGAGCGGGAGTCTTAGCTCCTACAATGAGCAGTTCTTC. Protein sequence: CSAPSSGSLSSYNEQFF.

The gene calls are TRBV6-5 and TRBJ1-1; D unclear. This CDR3 is 14 amino acids long. V was clipped by 3 bases and J by 2 bases, with 10 bases between them. The germline V gene encodes CDR1 MNHEY and CDR2 SVGAGI. In DNA, the CDR3 is TGTGCCAGCAGTTATGATTATACCAACACTGAAGCTTTCTTT. Residues: CASSYDYTNTEAFF.

This clonotype was seen repeatedly, ten times or more. This chain joins TRBV29-1 and TRBJ1-1, with 7 bases lining up with TRBD1. The CDR3 sequence is 14 residues long. The trim removed 4 bases at V and 6 bases at J, leaving 11 bases unmatched. Germline assignment: CDR1 SQVTM and CDR2 ANQGSEA. CDR3 amino acids: CSVGAGGGKAEAFF. The CDR3 nucleotides are TGCAGCGTTGGGGCAGGGGGGGGTAAGGCTGAAGCTTTCTTT.

This clonotype was detected only a few times. The rearrangement uses TRBV3-1 and TRBJ1-2; D not certain. Trimming shortened V by 8 bases and J by 8 bases, and 12 bases separated the two germline ends. There are 11 residues in the CDR3. CDR1 is LGHDT and CDR2 is YNNKEL in the germline V gene (reference sequence). The CDR3 nucleotides read TGTGCCAGCTGGTGGGGAGGCGGCTACACCTTC. This encodes CASWWGGGYTF. Full variable domain (remainder filled in from reference TRBV3-1 and TRBJ1-2): DTAVSQTPKYLVTQMGNDKSIKCEQNLGHDTMYWYKQDSKKFLKIMFSYNNKELIINETVPNRFSPKSPDKAHLNLHINSLELGDSAVYFCASWWGGGYTFGSGTRLTVV.

This clonotype has only a few counts. The chain couples TRBV6-5 to TRBJ2-5, with 7 bases lining up with TRBD2. The CDR3 covers 16 residues. CDR1 and CDR2 from the germline V gene are MNHEY and SVGAGI. J gave up 4 bases and V 4 bases, and 12 bases lay outside the gene matches. CDR3 in DNA: TGTGCCAGCAGTTCCCTGGCCGCGGGGGAGGCAGAGACCCAGTACTTC. Translated: CASSSLAAGEAETQYF.

The DNA of the CDR3 is TGCGCCAGCAACGTCGGCCGAGAGCGGGGACACGTTAATGAGCAGTTCTTC. Amino acid sequence: CASNVGRERGHVNEQFF. The rearrangement joins TRBV5-1 to TRBJ2-1; weak D call: TRBD2 (7 bases). This CDR3 region has 17 residues. CDR1 is SGHRS, CDR2 YFSETQ, per germline. Trimming removed 6 bases at V and 7 bases at J, with 26 bases between.

This clonotype was counted at least ten times. This chain connects TRBV4-1 to TRBJ2-2; the D gene is possibly TRBD1 (5 bases). Germline assignment: CDR1 MGHRA and CDR2 YSYEKL. The V end lost 4 bases, the J end lost 9 bases, and 12 bases lay between the germline ends. The CDR3 spans 13 residues. CDR3 sequence (DNA): TGCGCCAGCAGCCCCCAGCAGGGTCGGGAGCTGTTTTTT. Its protein is CASSPQQGRELFF.

This clonotype was observed at least ten times. This chain connects TRBV6-1 to TRBJ1-1; no firm D call. This CDR3 contains 14 residues. V lost 2 bases, J lost 2 bases, and 9 bases lay in between. Germline assignment: CDR1 MNHNS and CDR2 SASEGT. Here the CDR3 DNA reads TGTGCCAGCAGTGAAATTGGGTTAAACACTGAAGCTTTCTTT. Amino acids: CASSEIGLNTEAFF.

This clonotype was picked up many times. V usage is TRBV2 and J usage is TRBJ1-2, with D possibly matching TRBD1 (5 bases). CDR3 length: 15 amino acids. Trimming pared 4 bases from V and 5 bases from J, leaving 17 bases between. The germline V gene has CDR1 SNHLY and CDR2 FYNNEI. Here the CDR3 DNA reads TGTGCCAGCAGTGTTATTAGTCAGGGCGGGTATGGCTACACCTTC. This encodes CASSVISQGGYGYTF.

This sequence joins TRBV29-1 and TRBJ1-4; D uncertain. The CDR3 has 12 residues. Trimming cost V 7 bases and J 4 bases, with 10 bases left between them. Looked up from germline, CDR1 is SQVTM and CDR2 is ANQGSEA. The CDR3 DNA is TGCAGCGGGGGAGGCAGTAATGAAAAACTGTTTTTT. As protein: CSGGGSNEKLFF.

This clonotype came up a few times. V gene TRBV27 combines with J gene TRBJ1-5; D remains unclear. Trimming removed 8 bases from V and 9 bases from J, with 5 bases in between. The CDR3 has 9 amino acids. CDR1 is MNHEY, CDR2 SMNVEV, per germline (reference sequence). The CDR3, as DNA: TGTGCCAGCGGGTCGCCCCAGCATTTT. This gives the protein CASGSPQHF.